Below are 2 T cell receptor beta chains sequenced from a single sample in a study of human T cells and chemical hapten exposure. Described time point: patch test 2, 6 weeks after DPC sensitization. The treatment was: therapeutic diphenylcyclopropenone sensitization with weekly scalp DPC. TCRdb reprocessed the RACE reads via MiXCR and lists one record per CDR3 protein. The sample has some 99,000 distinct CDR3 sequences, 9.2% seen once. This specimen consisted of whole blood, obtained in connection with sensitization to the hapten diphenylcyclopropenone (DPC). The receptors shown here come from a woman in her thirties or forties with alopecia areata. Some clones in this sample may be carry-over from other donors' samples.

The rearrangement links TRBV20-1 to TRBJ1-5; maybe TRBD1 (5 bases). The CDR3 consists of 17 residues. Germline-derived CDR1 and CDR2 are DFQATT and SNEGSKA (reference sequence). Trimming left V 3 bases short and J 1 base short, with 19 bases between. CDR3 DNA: TGCAGTGCTAGTTGGGGTGTGGGGGTACGGAGCAATCAGCCCCAGCATTTT. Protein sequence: CSASWGVGVRSNQPQHF.

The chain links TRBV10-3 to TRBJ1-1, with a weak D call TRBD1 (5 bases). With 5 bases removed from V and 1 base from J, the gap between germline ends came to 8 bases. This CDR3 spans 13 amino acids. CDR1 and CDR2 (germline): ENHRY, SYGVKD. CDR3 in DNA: TGTGCCATCAGTAAGGGACCGAACACTGAAGCTTTCTTT. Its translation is CAISKGPNTEAFF.